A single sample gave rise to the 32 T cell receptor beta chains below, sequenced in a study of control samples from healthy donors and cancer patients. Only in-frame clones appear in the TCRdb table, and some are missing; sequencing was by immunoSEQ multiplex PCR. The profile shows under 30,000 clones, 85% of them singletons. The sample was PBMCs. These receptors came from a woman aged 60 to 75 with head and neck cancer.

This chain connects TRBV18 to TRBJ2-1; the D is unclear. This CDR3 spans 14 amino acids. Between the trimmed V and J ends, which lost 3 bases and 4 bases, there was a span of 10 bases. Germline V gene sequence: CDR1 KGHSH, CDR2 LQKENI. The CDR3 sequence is CASSPSLSYNEQFF. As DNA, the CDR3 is TGTGCCAGCTCACCTTCTTTGTCATACAATGAGCAGTTCTTC. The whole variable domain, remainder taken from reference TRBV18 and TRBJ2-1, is NAGVMQNPRHLVRRRGQEARLRCSPMKGHSHVYWYRQLPEEGLKFMVYLQKENIIDESGMPKERFSAEFPKEGPSILRIQQVVRGDSAAYFCASSPSLSYNEQFFGPGTRLTVL.

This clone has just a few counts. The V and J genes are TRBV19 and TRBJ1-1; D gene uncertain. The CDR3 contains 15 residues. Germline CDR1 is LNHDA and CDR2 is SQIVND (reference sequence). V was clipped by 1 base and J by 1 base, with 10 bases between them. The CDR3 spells CASSIGRLENTEAFF. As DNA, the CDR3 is TGTGCCAGTAGTATAGGCCGTTTGGAGAACACTGAAGCTTTCTTT.

DNA for the CDR3: TGCGCCAGCGAGGGAGACAGGGGGAATGAGCAGTTCTTC. It codes for CASEGDRGNEQFF. V usage is TRBV5-1 and J usage is TRBJ2-1; 9 nucleotides line up with TRBD1. Germline V gives CDR1 SGHRS, CDR2 YFSETQ. This CDR3 has 13 amino acids. V trimming: 7 bases; J trimming: 7 bases; junction bases outside the gene matches: 6.

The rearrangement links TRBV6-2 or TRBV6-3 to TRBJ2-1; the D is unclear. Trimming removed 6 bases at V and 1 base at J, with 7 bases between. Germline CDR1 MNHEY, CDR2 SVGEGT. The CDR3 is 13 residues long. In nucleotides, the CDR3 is TGTGCCAGCAGCGCAAGTTCCTACAATGAGCAGTTCTTC. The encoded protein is CASSASSYNEQFF.

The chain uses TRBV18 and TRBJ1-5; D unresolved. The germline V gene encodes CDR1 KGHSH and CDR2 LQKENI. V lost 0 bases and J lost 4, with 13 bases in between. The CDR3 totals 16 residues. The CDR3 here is CASSPPVRARNQPQHF. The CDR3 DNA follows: TGTGCCAGCTCACCACCGGTCAGAGCTAGGAATCAGCCCCAGCATTTT. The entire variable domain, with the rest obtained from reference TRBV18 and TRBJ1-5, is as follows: NAGVMQNPRHLVRRRGQEARLRCSPMKGHSHVYWYRQLPEEGLKFMVYLQKENIIDESGMPKERFSAEFPKEGPSILRIQQVVRGDSAAYFCASSPPVRARNQPQHFGDGTRLSIL.

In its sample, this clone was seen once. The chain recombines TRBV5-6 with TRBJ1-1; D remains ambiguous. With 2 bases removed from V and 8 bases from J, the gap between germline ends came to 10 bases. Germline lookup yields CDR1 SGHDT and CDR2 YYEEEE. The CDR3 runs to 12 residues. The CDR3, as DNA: TGTGCCAGCAGCTTAGGTGGTAGAGAAGCTTTCTTT. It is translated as CASSLGGREAFF.

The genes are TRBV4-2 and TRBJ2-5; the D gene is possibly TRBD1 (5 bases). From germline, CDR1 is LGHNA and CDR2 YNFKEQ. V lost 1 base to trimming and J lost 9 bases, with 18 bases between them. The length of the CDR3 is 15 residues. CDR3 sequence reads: CASSQVGLGEGAQYF. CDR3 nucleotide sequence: TGTGCCAGCAGCCAAGTCGGTTTAGGGGAAGGGGCCCAGTACTTC.

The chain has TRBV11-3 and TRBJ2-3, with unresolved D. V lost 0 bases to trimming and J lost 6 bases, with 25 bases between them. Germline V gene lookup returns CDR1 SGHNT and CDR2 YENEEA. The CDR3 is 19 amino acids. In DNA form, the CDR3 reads TGTGCCAGCAGCTTAGATCCATCAACCGGGCGAGGTGTGTGGGATACGCAGTATTTT. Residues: CASSLDPSTGRGVWDTQYF.

The CDR3 here is CASSLGFSSGANVLTF. CDR3 bases: TGTGCCAGCAGCTTAGGGTTCAGCTCTGGGGCCAACGTCCTGACTTTC. V is TRBV11-2 and J is TRBJ2-6; D unclear. In germline, CDR1 is SGHAT, CDR2 FQNNGV. This CDR3 is built from 16 residues. V gave up 1 base and J gave up 0 bases, with 7 bases separating them.

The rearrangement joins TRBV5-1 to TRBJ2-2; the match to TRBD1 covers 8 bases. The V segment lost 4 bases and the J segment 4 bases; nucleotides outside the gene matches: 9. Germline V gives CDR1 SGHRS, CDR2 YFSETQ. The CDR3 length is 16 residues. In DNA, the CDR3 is TGCGCCAGCAGCCTACAGGGGGGCGTGGGCACCGGGGAGCTGTTTTTT. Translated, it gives CASSLQGGVGTGELFF.

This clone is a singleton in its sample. The CDR3 DNA sequence: TGTGCCAGCAGGCCAAGGGGGGGCCTCGAGCAGTACTTC. Its protein product is CASRPRGGLEQYF. The V gene is TRBV27, the J gene TRBJ2-7; maybe TRBD2 (7 bases). Trimming pared 6 bases from V and 6 bases from J, leaving 15 bases between. This CDR3 has 13 residues. Germline CDR1 MNHEY, CDR2 SMNVEV (reference sequence).

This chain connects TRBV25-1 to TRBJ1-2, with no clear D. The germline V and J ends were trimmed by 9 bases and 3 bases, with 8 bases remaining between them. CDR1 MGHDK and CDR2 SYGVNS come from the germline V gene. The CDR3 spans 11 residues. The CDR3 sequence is CASTDDYGYTF. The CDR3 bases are TGTGCCAGTACAGATGACTATGGCTACACCTTC.

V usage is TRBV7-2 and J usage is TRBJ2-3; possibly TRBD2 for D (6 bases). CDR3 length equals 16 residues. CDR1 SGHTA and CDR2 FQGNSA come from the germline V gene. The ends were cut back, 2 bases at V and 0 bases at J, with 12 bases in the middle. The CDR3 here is CASSLQSGLSTDTQYF. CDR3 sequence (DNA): TGTGCCAGCAGCTTACAAAGCGGGTTAAGCACAGATACGCAGTATTTT. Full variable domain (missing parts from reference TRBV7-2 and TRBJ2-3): GAGVSQSPSNKVTEKGKDVELRCDPISGHTALYWYRQSLGQGLEFLIYFQGNSAPDKSGLPSDRFSAERTGGSVSTLTIQRTQQEDSAVYLCASSLQSGLSTDTQYFGPGTRLTVL.

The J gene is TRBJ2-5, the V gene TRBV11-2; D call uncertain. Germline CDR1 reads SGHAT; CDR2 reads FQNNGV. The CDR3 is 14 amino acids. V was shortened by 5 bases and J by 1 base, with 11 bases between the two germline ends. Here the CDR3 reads CASSQLTFQETQYF. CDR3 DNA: TGTGCCAGCAGCCAGCTGACATTCCAAGAGACCCAGTACTTC.

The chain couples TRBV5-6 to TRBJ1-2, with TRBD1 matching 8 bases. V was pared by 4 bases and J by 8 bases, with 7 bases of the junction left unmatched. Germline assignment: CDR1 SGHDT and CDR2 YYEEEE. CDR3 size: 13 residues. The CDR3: CASSPGQGLGYTF. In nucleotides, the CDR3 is TGTGCCAGCAGCCCCGGACAGGGATTGGGCTACACCTTC.

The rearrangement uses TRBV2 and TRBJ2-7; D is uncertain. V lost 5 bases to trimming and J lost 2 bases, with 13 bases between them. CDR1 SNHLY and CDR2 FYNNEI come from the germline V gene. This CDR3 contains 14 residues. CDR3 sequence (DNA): TGTGCCAGCAGTTTCTTGGACGTCACCTACGAGCAGTACTTC. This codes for CASSFLDVTYEQYF.

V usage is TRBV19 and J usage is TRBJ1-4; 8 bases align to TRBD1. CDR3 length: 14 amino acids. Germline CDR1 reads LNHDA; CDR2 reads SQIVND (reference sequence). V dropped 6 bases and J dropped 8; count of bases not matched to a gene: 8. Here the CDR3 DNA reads TGTGCCAGTAGAAACCGGGACAGGAGGGAAAAACTGTTTTTT. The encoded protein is CASRNRDRREKLFF. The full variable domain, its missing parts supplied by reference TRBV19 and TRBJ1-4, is DGGITQSPKYLFRKEGQNVTLSCEQNLNHDAMYWYRQDPGQGLRLIYYSQIVNDFQKGDIAEGYSVSREKKESFPLTVTSAQKNPTAFYLCASRNRDRREKLFFGSGTQLSVL.

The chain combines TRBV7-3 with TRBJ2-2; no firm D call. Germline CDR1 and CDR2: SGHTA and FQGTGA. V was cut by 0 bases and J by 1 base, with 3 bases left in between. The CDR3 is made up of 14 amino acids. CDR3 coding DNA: TGTGCCAGCAGCTTAACGGTGAACACCGGGGAGCTGTTTTTT. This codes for CASSLTVNTGELFF.

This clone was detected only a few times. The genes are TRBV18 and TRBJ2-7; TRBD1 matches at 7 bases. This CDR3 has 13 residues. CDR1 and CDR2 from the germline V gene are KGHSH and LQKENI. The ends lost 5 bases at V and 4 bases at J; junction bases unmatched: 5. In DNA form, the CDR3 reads TGTGCCAGCTCAACAGGGGTGACGTACGAGCAGTACTTC. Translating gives CASSTGVTYEQYF.

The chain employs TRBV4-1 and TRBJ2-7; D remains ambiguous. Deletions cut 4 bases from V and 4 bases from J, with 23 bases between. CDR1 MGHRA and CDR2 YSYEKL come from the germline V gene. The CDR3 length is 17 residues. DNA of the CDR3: TGCGCCAGCAGCCCCGGCCTTGGCACCTCCCGACCATACGAGCAGTACTTC. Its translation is CASSPGLGTSRPYEQYF.

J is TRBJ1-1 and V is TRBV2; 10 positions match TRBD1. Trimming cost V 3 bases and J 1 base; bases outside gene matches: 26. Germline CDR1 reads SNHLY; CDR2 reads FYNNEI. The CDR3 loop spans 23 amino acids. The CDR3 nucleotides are TGTGCCAGCAGTGAGACGTTGACAGGGGGCTGGTTACCGGTCAGAAGTCAGAACACTGAAGCTTTCTTT. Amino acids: CASSETLTGGWLPVRSQNTEAFF. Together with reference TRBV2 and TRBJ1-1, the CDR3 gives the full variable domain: EPEVTQTPSHQVTQMGQEVILRCVPISNHLYFYWYRQILGQKVEFLVSFYNNEISEKSEIFDDQFSVERPDGSNFTLKIRSTKLEDSAMYFCASSETLTGGWLPVRSQNTEAFFGQGTRLTVV.

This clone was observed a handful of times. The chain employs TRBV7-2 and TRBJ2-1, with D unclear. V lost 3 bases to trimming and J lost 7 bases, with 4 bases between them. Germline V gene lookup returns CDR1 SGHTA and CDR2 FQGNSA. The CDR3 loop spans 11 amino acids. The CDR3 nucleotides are TGTGCCAGCAGCTTTCGGAATGAGCAGTTCTTC. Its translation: CASSFRNEQFF.

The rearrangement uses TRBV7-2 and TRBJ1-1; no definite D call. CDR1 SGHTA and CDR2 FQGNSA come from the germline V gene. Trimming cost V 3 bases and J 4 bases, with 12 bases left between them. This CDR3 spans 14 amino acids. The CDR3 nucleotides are TGTGCCAGCAGCTTTGGAGTCCTAATCACTGAAGCTTTCTTT. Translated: CASSFGVLITEAFF. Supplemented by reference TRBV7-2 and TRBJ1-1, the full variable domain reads GAGVSQSPSNKVTEKGKDVELRCDPISGHTALYWYRQSLGQGLEFLIYFQGNSAPDKSGLPSDRFSAERTGGSVSTLTIQRTQQEDSAVYLCASSFGVLITEAFFGQGTRLTVV.

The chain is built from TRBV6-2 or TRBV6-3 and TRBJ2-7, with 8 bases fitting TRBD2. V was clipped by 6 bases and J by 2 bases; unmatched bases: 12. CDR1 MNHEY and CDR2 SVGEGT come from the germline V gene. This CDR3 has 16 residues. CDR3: CASSLPTSALTYEQYF. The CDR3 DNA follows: TGTGCCAGCAGCCTACCGACTAGCGCCCTGACCTACGAGCAGTACTTC.

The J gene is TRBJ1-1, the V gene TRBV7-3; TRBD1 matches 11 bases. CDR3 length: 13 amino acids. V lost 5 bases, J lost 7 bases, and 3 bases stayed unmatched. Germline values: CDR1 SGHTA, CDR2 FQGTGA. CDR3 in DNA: TGTGCCAGCAGCAGGGACAGGGGGATTGAAGCTTTCTTT. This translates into CASSRDRGIEAFF.

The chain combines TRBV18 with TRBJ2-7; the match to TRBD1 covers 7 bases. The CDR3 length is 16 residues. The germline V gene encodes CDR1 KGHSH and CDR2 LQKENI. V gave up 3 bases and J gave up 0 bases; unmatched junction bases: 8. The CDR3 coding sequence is TGTGCCAGCTCACCTCAAGCGACAGGGAGCTCCTACGAGCAGTACTTC. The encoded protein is CASSPQATGSSYEQYF.

CDR3 region: CASTPLQLVSMAPIYEQFF. As DNA, the CDR3 is TGTGCCAGCACCCCTCTCCAGCTAGTCTCAATGGCCCCAATATATGAGCAGTTCTTC. This chain links TRBV7-2 with TRBJ2-1; D remains ambiguous. The CDR3 extends over 19 amino acids. Trimming pared 7 bases from V and 8 bases from J, leaving 33 bases between. Germline V lookup: CDR1 SGHTA, CDR2 FQGNSA.

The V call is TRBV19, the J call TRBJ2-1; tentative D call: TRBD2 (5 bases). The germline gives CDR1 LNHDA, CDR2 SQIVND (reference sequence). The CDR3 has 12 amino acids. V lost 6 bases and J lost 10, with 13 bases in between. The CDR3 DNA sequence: TGTGCCAGTAGGGCGGGTGGTTTAGAGCAGTTCTTC. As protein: CASRAGGLEQFF.

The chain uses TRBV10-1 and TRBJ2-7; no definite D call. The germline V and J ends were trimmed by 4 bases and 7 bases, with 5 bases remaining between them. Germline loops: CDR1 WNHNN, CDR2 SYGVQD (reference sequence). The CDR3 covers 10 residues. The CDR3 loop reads CASSGAEQYF. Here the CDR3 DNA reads TGCGCCAGCAGTGGGGCAGAGCAGTACTTC.

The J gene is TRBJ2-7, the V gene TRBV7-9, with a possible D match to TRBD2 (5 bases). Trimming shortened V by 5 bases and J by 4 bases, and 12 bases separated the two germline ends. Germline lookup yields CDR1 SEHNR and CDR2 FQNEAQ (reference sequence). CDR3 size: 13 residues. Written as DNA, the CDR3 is TGTGCCAGCAGCCACGGGGAGCGGTACGAGCAGTACTTC. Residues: CASSHGERYEQYF.

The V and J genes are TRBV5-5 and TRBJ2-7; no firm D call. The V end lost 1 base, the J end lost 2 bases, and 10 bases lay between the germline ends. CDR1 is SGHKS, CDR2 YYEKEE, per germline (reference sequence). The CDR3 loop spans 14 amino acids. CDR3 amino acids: CASSLIGSPYEQYF. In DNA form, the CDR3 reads TGTGCCAGCAGCTTGATAGGGTCCCCCTACGAGCAGTACTTC. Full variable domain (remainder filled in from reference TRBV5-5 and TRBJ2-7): DAGVTQSPTHLIKTRGQQVTLRCSPISGHKSVSWYQQVLGQGPQFIFQYYEKEERGRGNFPDRFSARQFPNYSSELNVNALLLGDSALYLCASSLIGSPYEQYFGPGTRLTVT.

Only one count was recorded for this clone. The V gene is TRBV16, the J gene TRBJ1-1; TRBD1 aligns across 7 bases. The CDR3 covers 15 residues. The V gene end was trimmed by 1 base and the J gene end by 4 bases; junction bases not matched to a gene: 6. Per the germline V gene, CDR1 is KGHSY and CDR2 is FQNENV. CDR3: CASSQYGTVSTEAFF. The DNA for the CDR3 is TGTGCCAGCAGCCAATACGGGACAGTGAGCACTGAAGCTTTCTTT.